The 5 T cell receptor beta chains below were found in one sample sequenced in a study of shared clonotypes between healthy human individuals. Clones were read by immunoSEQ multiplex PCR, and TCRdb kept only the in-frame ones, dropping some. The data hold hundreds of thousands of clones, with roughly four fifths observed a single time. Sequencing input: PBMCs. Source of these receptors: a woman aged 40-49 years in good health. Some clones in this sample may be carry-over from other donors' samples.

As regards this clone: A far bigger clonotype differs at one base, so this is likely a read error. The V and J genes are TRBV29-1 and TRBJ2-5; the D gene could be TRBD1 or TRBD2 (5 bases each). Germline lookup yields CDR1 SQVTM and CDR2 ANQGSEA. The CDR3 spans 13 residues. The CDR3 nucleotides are TGCAGCGTTGAATCCCATTTAGGGGAGACCCAGCACTTC. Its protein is CSVESHLGETQHF.

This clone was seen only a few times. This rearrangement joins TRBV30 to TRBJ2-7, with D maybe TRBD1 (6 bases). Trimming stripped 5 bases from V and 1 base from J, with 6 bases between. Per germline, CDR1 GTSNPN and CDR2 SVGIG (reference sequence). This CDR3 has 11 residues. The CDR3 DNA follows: TGTGCCTGGGGACAGTCCTACGAGCAGTACTTC. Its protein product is CAWGQSYEQYF. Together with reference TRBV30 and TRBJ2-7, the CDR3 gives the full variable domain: SQTIHQWPATLVQPVGSPLSLECTVEGTSNPNLYWYRQAAGRGLQLLFYSVGIGQISSEVPQNLSASRPQDRQFILSSKKLLLSDSGFYLCAWGQSYEQYFGPGTRLTVT.

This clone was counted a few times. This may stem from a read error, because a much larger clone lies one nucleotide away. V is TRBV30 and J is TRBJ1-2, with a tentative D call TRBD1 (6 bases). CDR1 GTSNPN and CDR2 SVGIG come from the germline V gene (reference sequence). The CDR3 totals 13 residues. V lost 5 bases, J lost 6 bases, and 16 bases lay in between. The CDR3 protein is CAWGPRGTDGYTF. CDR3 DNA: TGTGCCTGGGGTCCCAGGGGAACGGATGGCTACACCTTC.

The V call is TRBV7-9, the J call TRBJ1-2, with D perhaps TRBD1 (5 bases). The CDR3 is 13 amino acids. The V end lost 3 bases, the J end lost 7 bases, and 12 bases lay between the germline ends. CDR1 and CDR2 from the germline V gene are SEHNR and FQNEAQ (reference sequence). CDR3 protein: CASSFHGAGGYTF. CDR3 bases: TGTGCCAGCAGCTTTCATGGGGCGGGTGGCTACACCTTC.

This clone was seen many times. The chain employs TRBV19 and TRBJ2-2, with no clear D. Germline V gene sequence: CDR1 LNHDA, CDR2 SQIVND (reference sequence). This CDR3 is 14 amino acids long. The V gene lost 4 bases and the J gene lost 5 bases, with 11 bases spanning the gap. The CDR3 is CASSNQVPTGELFF. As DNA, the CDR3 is TGTGCCAGTAGTAATCAGGTGCCAACCGGGGAGCTGTTTTTT.